Sequencing of this TCR beta chain was carried out in a study of cytomegalovirus exposure and HLA in healthy donors. The CDR3 contains 13 residues. In germline, CDR1 is MNHEY, CDR2 SMNVEV (reference sequence). V shed 3 bases and J shed 8 bases, with 13 bases lying between them. As to this clone: Its antigen is unidentified.

Study-wide results and caveats: The study recorded more than 150 TCR beta chains that were cytomegalovirus-associated. Later on, a genetic analysis was performed. It linked a missense variant in DCLRE1C with V- and J-gene trimming of TCR beta. Some public TCRs appeared in many individuals, while most sequences were rare.

Primers included in the PCR were 60 Vbeta and 13 Jbeta primers. The method was immunoSEQ multiplex PCR; TCRdb's version includes in-frame clones alone and lacks a portion of them. Counted here are 140,000 or so clones, approximately 79% occurring once; the ten biggest clones make up roughly 2.9%. Healthy donors of bone marrow made up the group. Input material: PBMCs. V usage is TRBV27 and J usage is TRBJ1-2; D not certain. This sequence was found in a woman aged 25 to 39 in good health and CMV-seronegative. CDR3: CASSFTTSGGYTF. CDR3 sequence (DNA): TGTGCCAGCAGTTTTACGACCTCAGGAGGCTACACCTTC.